What follows describes a single TCR beta chain. The data were obtained in a study of blood T cell repertoires in COVID-19. Study as a whole: Material from acute and convalescent COVID-19 was sourced from the United States, Italy and Spain. In each case, the material was cDNA or gDNA derived from T cells, B-cell-depleted T cells, or PBMCs.

In the study's own analysis: Reference gene primer amplification yielded estimated nucleated cell counts. The repertoire was sequenced with immunoSEQ multiplex PCR; TCRdb's copy has only in-frame clones and lacks some. V, J and clone size derive from that table, while D and trimming were established from the DNA sequence. The sample contains 270,000 or so clones, roughly 90% of which appear only once. The CDR3 has 14 amino acids. Between the trimmed V and J ends, which lost 0 bases and 7 bases, there was a span of 12 bases. Germline loops: CDR1 LGHNA, CDR2 YNFKEQ. The Seattle patients, enrolled during active infection, were followed longitudinally.

This TCR derives from a woman aged 55-70 years with COVID-19, enrolled during active disease. This sequence joins TRBV4-2 and TRBJ2-5; the D gene is possibly TRBD2 (6 bases). The sample was peripheral blood. The CDR3 spells CASSQDLGGRTQYF. The DNA of the CDR3 is TGTGCCAGCAGCCAAGATCTTGGAGGGAGGACCCAGTACTTC.